This TCR beta chain came from a study of T cells in Graves' hyperthyroidism and ophthalmopathy. TCR beta CDR3 regions were amplified from RNA transcripts. TCR CDR3 underwent first-round RT-PCR with the HTBI primer set. TCRdb ran MiXCR on the multiplex PCR reads and lists one entry per CDR3 protein. There are approximately 300,000 distinct CDR3 sequences in the sample; about 18% occur only once, and over 45% lies in the top ten. Sequencing input: blood. This TCR derives from a woman aged 55-75 years with Graves' ophthalmopathy.

The CDR3 loop reads CASSQDWKTEAFF. The CDR3 coding sequence is TGCGCCAGCAGCCAAGACTGGAAAACTGAAGCTTTCTTT. The J gene is TRBJ1-1, the V gene TRBV4-3; no clear D gene. Between the trimmed V and J ends, which lost 0 bases and 5 bases, there was a span of 7 bases. The germline gives CDR1 LGHNA, CDR2 YSLEER. The CDR3 runs to 13 residues.